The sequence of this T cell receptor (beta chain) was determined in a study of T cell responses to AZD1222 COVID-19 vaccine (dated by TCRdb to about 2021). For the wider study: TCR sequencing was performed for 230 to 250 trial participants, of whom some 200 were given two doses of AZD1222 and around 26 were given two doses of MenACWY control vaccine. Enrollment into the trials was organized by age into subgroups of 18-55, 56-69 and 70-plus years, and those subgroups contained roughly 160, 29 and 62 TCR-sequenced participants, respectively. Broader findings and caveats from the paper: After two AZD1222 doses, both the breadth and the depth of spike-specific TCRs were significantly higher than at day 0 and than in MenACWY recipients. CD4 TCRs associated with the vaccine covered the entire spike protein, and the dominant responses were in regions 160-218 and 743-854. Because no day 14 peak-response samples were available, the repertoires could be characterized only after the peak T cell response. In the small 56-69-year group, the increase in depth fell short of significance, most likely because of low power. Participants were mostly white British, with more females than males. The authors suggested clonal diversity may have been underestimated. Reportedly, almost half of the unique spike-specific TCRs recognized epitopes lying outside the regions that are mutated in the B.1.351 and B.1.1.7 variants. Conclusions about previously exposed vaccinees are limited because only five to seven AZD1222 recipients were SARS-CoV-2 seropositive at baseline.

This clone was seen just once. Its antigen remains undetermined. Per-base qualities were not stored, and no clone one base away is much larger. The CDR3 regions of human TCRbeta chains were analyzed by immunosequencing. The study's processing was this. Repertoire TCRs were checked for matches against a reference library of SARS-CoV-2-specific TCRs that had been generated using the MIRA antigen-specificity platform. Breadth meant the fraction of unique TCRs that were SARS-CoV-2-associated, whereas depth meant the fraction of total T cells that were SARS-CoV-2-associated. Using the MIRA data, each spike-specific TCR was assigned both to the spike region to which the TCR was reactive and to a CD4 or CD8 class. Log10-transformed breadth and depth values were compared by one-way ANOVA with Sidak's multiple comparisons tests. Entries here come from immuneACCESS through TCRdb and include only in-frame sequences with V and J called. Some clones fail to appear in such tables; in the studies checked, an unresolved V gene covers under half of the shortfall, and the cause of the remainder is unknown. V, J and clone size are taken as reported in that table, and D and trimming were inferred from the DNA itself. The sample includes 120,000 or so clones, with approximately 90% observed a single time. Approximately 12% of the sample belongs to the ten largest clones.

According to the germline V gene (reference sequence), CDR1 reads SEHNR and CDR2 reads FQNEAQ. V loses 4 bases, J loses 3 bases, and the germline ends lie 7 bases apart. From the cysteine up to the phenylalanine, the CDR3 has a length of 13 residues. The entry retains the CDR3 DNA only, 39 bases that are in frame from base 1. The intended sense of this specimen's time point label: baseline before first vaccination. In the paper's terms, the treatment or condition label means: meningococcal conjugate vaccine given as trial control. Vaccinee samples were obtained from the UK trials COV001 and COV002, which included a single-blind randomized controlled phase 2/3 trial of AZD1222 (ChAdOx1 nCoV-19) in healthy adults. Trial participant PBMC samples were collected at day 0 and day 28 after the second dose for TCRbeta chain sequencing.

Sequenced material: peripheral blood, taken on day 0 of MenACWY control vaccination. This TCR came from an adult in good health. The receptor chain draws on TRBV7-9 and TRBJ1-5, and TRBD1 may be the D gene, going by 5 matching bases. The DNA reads TGTGCCAGCAGCTCCAGGGCCAATCAGCCCCAGCATTTT. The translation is CASSSRANQPQHF.